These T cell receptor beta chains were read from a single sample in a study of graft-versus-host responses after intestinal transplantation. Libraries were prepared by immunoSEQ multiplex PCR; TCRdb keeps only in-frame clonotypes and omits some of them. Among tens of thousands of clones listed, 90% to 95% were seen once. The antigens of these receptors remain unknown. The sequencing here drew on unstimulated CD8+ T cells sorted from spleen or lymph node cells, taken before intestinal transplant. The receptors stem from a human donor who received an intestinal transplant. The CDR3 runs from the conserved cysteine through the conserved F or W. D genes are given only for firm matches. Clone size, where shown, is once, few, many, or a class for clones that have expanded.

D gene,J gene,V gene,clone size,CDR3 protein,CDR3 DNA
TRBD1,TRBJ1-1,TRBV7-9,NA,CASSSSPGQFPLPEAFF,TGTGCCAGCAGCTCCAGCCCGGGACAGTTCCCGTTGCCTGAAGCTTTCTTT
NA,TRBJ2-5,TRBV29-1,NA,CSVEGLATQETQYF,TGCAGCGTTGAAGGGCTAGCGACCCAAGAGACCCAGTACTTC
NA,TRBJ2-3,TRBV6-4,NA,CASSDSGGSGTDTQYF,TGTGCCAGCAGTGACTCAGGGGGATCGGGCACAGATACGCAGTATTTT
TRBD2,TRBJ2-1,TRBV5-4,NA,CASSPTLAGSYNEQFF,TGTGCCAGCAGTCCCACACTAGCGGGATCCTACAATGAGCAGTTCTTC
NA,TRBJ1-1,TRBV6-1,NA,CASTLGLSTEAFF,TGTGCCAGCACCTTGGGACTTAGCACTGAAGCTTTCTTT
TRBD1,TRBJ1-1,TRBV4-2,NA,CASSQDRDRVVPNTEAFF,TGTGCCAGCAGCCAAGATCGGGACAGGGTGGTCCCGAACACTGAAGCTTTCTTT
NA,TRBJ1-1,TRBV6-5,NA,CASSRTAGVTAFF,TGTGCCAGCAGCAGGACAGCAGGGGTTACAGCTTTCTTT
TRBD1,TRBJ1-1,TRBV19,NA,CASRLSDRGNTEAFF,TGTGCCAGTAGGCTCTCAGACAGGGGGAACACTGAAGCTTTCTTT
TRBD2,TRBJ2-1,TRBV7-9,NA,CASSLAGLAGDYNEQFF,TGTGCCAGCAGCTTAGCCGGACTAGCGGGGGATTACAATGAGCAGTTCTTC
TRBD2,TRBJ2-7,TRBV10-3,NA,CAIRNGGAYEQYF,TGTGCCATCAGAAACGGGGGGGCCTACGAGCAGTACTTC
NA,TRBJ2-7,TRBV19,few,CASSIGSNEQYF,TGTGCCAGTAGTATTGGGAGCAACGAGCAGTACTTC
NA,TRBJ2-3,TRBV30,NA,CAWSPGSGTDTQYF,TGTGCCTGGAGCCCTGGGAGCGGCACAGATACGCAGTATTTT
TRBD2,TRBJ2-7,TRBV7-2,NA,CASSLGTSGSYEQYF,TGTGCCAGCAGCCTTGGGACTAGCGGGAGTTACGAGCAGTACTTC
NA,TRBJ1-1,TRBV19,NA,CASSIVHTGTTEAFF,TGTGCCAGTAGTATCGTACACACAGGGACCACTGAAGCTTTCTTT
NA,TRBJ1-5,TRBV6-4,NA,CASSAGNNQPQHF,TGTGCCAGCAGTGCGGGGAACAATCAGCCCCAGCATTTT
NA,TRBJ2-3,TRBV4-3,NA,CASSQGQDTQYF,TGCGCCAGCAGCCAAGGTCAAGATACGCAGTATTTT
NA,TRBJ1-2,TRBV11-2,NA,CASSLDPGSNYGYTF,TGTGCCAGCAGCTTAGATCCAGGATCGAACTATGGCTACACCTTC
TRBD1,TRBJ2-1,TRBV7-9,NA,CASSSRDRNNEQFF,TGTGCCAGCAGCTCCCGGGACAGAAACAATGAGCAGTTCTTC
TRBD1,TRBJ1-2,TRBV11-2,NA,CASEGASYGYTF,TGTGCCAGCGAGGGGGCGAGCTATGGCTACACCTTC
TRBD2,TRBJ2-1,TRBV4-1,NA,CASSPRTSGYNEQFF,TGCGCCAGCAGCCCCCGGACTAGCGGATACAATGAGCAGTTCTTC
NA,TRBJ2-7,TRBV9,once,CASSVGDGGNYEQYF,TGTGCCAGCAGCGTAGGGGATGGGGGGAACTACGAGCAGTACTTC
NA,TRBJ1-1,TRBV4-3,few,CASSQGIYTGEAFF,TGCGCCAGCAGCCAAGGAATCTATACAGGGGAAGCTTTCTTT